Below are 10 T cell receptor beta chains sequenced from a single sample in a study of T cell responses to AZD1222 COVID-19 vaccine. Clones were sequenced by immunoSEQ multiplex PCR, and TCRdb holds only the in-frame ones, with some missing. The repertoire consists of about 150,000 clones, with 85% occurring once and the leading ten covering roughly 8.7%. This material consisted of peripheral blood, taken 28 days after the second dose of the MenACWY control vaccine. These receptors were obtained from an adult who received the MenACWY meningococcal vaccine as a control.

V and J are TRBV10-3 and TRBJ2-7; 7 bases match TRBD1. Per germline, CDR1 ENHRY and CDR2 SYGVKD. The V gene end was trimmed by 8 bases and the J gene end by 5 bases; junction bases not matched to a gene: 9. CDR3 length equals 13 residues. The CDR3 nucleotides read TGTGCCATCCAACGACAGGGTTCGCACGAGCAGTACGTC. Protein product: CAIQRQGSHEQYV.

The J gene is TRBJ2-6, the V gene TRBV6-5; D gene uncertain. The CDR3 length is 14 residues. Germline CDR1 is MNHEY and CDR2 is SVGAGI. V lost 2 bases to trimming and J lost 0 bases, with 2 bases between them. Here the CDR3 reads CASSYNSGANVLTF. The CDR3 DNA reads as TGTGCCAGCAGTTACAACTCTGGGGCCAACGTCCTGACTTTC.

V gene TRBV5-1 combines with J gene TRBJ2-1, with a tentative D call TRBD1 (5 bases). V was clipped by 2 bases and J by 4 bases, with 7 bases between them. The germline CDR1 and CDR2 sequences are SGHRS and YFSETQ. CDR3 length: 13 residues. The CDR3 reads CASSFGHYNEQFF. The CDR3 bases are TGCGCCAGCAGCTTCGGACATTACAATGAGCAGTTCTTC.

The chain recombines TRBV11-3 with TRBJ1-6; D is uncertain. There are 13 residues in the CDR3. Germline CDR1 is SGHNT and CDR2 is YENEEA. V was cut by 5 bases and J by 7 bases, with 9 bases left in between. As DNA, the CDR3 is TGTGCCAGCAGCCCCGGCGGGAATTCACCCCTCCACTTT. Translating it yields CASSPGGNSPLHF.

This chain links TRBV6-2 or TRBV6-3 with TRBJ1-2, with a possible D match to TRBD1 (5 bases). V lost 5 bases and J 2 bases, leaving 12 bases between the germline ends. The CDR3 runs to 14 residues. CDR1 and CDR2 from the germline V gene are MNHEY and SVGEGT. Written as DNA, the CDR3 is TGTGCCAGCAGTCGGGGATCAGGGAACTATGGCTACACCTTC. It is translated as CASSRGSGNYGYTF.

In regard to this clone: This sample also contains other DNA sequences that code for the same CDR3. The V call is TRBV9, the J call TRBJ2-3; 7 bases map to TRBD2. Germline loops: CDR1 SGDLS, CDR2 YYNGEE. The junction had 5 bases not matched to a gene; V was cut back by 1 base and J by 0 bases. The CDR3 covers 16 residues. The DNA of the CDR3 is TGTGCCAGCAGCGTATCCAGCGGGGTAAGCACAGATACGCAGTATTTT. Protein: CASSVSSGVSTDTQYF.

This clone was observed a few times. The gene calls are TRBV28 and TRBJ2-5; D unresolved. The ends were cut back, 6 bases at V and 1 base at J, with 18 bases in the middle. CDR3 length: 16 amino acids. Germline V gene data show CDR1 as MDHEN and CDR2 as SYDVKM. This CDR3 reads CASRKMYSRPQETQYF. The CDR3 DNA follows: TGTGCCAGCAGGAAAATGTACAGTAGGCCCCAAGAGACCCAGTACTTC.

This chain joins TRBV19 and TRBJ2-2; D unresolved. Trimming took off 8 bases at V and 6 bases at J, with 7 bases between the two ends. This CDR3 region has 11 residues. Per germline, CDR1 LNHDA and CDR2 SQIVND (reference sequence). The CDR3 DNA reads TGTGCCAGTCGTTATGCCGGGGAGCTGTTTTTT. Its translation: CASRYAGELFF.

The V and J genes are TRBV29-1 and TRBJ1-2, with no clear D. CDR3 size: 12 residues. Germline values: CDR1 SQVTM, CDR2 ANQGSEA. Trimming removed 6 bases at V and 8 bases at J, with 16 bases between. The CDR3 DNA sequence: TGCAGCGTGGGTGACGGTGATAGGGGCTACACCTTC. The encoded protein is CSVGDGDRGYTF.

This sequence joins TRBV11-3 and TRBJ1-3; D gene uncertain. V was trimmed by 4 bases and J by 0 bases, leaving 10 bases between them. The V gene's germline CDR1 is SGHNT and CDR2 YENEEA. The CDR3 length is 15 residues. In nucleotides, the CDR3 is TGTGCCAGCAGCTACGCAGGTTACTCTGGAAACACCATATATTTT. Its protein is CASSYAGYSGNTIYF.